The TCR beta chain described here comes from a study of blood T cells in healthy people across ages. Overall study results and limits: Naive CD4+ cells and diversity were both higher in long-lived donors than in aged donors.

In regard to this clonotype: Its antigen is not known. A read error may be the cause here, since a much bigger clone is one base away.

Next came a second PCR, run for about 7 to 12 cycles, which used a sample-barcoded 5' primer along with a J-beta primer mix. Using its own MiXCR run on the 5' RACE reads, TCRdb lists one record per CDR3 protein. The sample shows roughly 1.9 million distinct CDR3 sequences, about two fifths of them seen only once. Every sample gave at least 5 micrograms of total RNA when it was extracted. Per germline, CDR1 MDHEN and CDR2 SYDVKM. Losses at the gene ends were 7 bases for V and 1 base for J; bases not matched to a gene: 5. The CDR3 spans 14 residues. This clonotype was sampled from a human donor in good health. V gene TRBV28 combines with J gene TRBJ2-3; 7 bases align to TRBD2. Source material: blood. CDR3 nucleotides: TGTGCCAGCATGCAAGGACTAGGCACAGATACGCAGTATTTT. This gives the protein CASMQGLGTDTQYF.